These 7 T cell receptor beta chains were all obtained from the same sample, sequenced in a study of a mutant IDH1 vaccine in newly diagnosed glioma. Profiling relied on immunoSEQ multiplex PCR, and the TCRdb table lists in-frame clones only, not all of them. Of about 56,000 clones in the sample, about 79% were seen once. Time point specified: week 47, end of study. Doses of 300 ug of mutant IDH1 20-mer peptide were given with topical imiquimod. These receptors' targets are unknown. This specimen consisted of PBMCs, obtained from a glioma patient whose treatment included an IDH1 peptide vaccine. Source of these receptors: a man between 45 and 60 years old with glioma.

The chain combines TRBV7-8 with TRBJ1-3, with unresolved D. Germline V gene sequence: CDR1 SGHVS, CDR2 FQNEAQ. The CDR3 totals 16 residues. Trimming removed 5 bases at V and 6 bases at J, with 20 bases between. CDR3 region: CASSPSRGQRQNTIYF. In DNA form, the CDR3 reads TGTGCCAGCAGCCCTTCCCGTGGGCAGCGTCAAAACACCATATATTTT.

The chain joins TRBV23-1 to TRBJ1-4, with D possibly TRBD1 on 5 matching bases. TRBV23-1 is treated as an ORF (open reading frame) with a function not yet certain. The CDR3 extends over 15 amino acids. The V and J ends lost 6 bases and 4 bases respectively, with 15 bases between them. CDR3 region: CASRLPGLSNEKLFF. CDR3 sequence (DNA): TGCGCCAGCAGGCTTCCGGGGCTTAGTAATGAAAAACTGTTTTTT.

CDR3 DNA: TGTGCCAGCAGTGAAGGGATCGGATCACCCCTCCACTTT. Residues: CASSEGIGSPLHF. V is TRBV6-4 and J is TRBJ1-6; the D is unclear. V was cut by 3 bases and J by 10 bases, with 10 bases left in between. CDR3 size: 13 residues. Per the germline V gene, CDR1 is MRHNA and CDR2 is SNTAGT.

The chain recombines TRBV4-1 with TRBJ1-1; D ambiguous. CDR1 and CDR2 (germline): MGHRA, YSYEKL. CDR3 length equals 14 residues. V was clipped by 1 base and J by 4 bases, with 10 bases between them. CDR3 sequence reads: CASSQVPLSTEAFF. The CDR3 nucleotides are TGCGCCAGCAGCCAAGTCCCATTGAGCACTGAAGCTTTCTTT.

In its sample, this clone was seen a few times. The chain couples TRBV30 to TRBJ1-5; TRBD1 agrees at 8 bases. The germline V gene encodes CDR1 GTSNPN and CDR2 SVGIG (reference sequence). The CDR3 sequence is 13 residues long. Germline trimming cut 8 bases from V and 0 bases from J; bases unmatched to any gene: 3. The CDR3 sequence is CAMGQDSNQPQHF. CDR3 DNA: TGTGCCATGGGACAGGATAGCAATCAGCCCCAGCATTTT.

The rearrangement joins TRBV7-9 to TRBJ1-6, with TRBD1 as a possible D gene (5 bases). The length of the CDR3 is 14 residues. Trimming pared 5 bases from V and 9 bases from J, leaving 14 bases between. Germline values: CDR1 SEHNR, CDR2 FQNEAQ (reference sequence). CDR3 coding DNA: TGTGCCAGCAGCCCCGGGGGGAGAGGTTCACCCCTCCACTTT. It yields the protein CASSPGGRGSPLHF.

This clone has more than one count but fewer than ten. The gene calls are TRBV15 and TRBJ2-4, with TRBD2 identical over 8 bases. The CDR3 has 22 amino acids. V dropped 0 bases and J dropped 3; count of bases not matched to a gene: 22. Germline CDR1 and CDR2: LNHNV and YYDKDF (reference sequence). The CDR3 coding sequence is TGTGCCACCAGCAGAGATCGGGCAGAACTAGCGGCGACCTTAAAGGACAAAAACATTCAGTACTTC. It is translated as CATSRDRAELAATLKDKNIQYF.